These T cell receptor beta chains were read from a single sample in a study of regulatory T cells in long-lasting Graves disease. A single record per CDR3 protein comes from TCRdb applying MiXCR to the multiplex PCR reads. The data show more than 350,000 distinct CDR3 sequences, roughly a fifth seen once. The sequences come from peripheral blood mononuclear cells (PBMCs), collected when the disease was refractory, from a patient treated with antithyroid drugs. The receptors originated from a female donor with Graves disease. Both conserved end residues are part of each CDR3. The D gene is left open where the match is weak. Not all rows give a size; the values are once, few, many and, for expanded clones, a class.

d_call j_call cdr3_length v_call clone_size cdr3_aa cdr3_nt
TRBD2 TRBJ2-3 14 TRBV3-1 once CASSPAGNTDTQYF TGTGCCAGCAGCCCAGCGGGGAACACAGATACGCAGTATTTT
TRBD1 TRBJ2-7 14 TRBV20-1 few CSARDVGQSYEQYF TGCAGTGCTAGAGATGTGGGACAGTCCTACGAGCAGTACTTC
. TRBJ2-7 15 TRBV15 many CATSRERQGTYEQYF TGTGCCACCAGCAGAGAGAGGCAGGGTACCTACGAGCAGTACTTC
TRBD2 TRBJ2-2 16 TRBV29-1 few CSVLGLAGEYTGELFF TGCAGCGTTTTGGGTCTAGCGGGAGAGTACACCGGGGAGCTGTTTTTT
. TRBJ2-7 11 TRBV7-2 . CASSLINEQYF TGTGCCAGCAGCTTAATAAACGAGCAGTACTTC
. TRBJ1-1 13 TRBV5-6 few CASRRNLNTEAFF TGTGCCAGCCGGCGGAACTTGAACACTGAAGCTTTCTTT
. TRBJ2-7 14 TRBV27 few CASSFIDSPYEQYF TGTGCCAGCAGTTTCATCGACAGTCCCTACGAGCAGTACTTC
TRBD2 TRBJ2-7 15 TRBV7-6 few CASSSLAGRSYEQYF TGTGCCAGCAGCTCGCTAGCGGGAAGGTCCTACGAGCAGTACTTC
. TRBJ2-1 13 TRBV6-1 many CATRNSAINEQFF TGTGCCACCCGGAATAGCGCCATCAATGAGCAGTTCTTC
. TRBJ1-5 17 TRBV5-1 . CASSLDPAGVSNQPQHF TGCGCCAGCAGCTTGGACCCGGCGGGGGTAAGCAATCAGCCCCAGCATTTT
. TRBJ1-1 15 TRBV6-1 many CASTTVQLRNTEAFF TGTGCCAGCACCACAGTTCAGTTACGGAACACTGAAGCTTTCTTT
TRBD1 TRBJ2-2 14 TRBV15 many CATSVGQGTGELFF TGTGCCACCAGTGTGGGACAGGGGACCGGGGAGCTGTTTTTT
TRBD1 TRBJ1-1 15 TRBV5-1 many CASSLATGQGAEAFF TGCGCCAGCAGCTTGGCTACGGGACAGGGAGCTGAAGCTTTCTTT
. TRBJ2-5 13 TRBV2 many CASKPRVLETQYF TGTGCCAGCAAACCCAGGGTTCTCGAGACCCAGTACTTC
TRBD2 TRBJ2-5 15 TRBV2 many CASSEVAGPQETQYF TGTGCCAGCAGTGAAGTAGCGGGGCCCCAAGAGACCCAGTACTTC
. TRBJ2-3 12 TRBV20-1 . CSAIRATDTQYF TGCAGTGCTATTAGAGCCACAGATACGCAGTATTTT
. TRBJ2-5 15 TRBV28 many CASSSTDNSAETQYF TGTGCCAGCAGTTCGACGGACAATTCGGCAGAGACCCAGTACTTC
. TRBJ1-5 13 TRBV2 many CASSEAGREPQHF TGTGCCAGCAGTGAAGCAGGGCGGGAGCCCCAGCATTTT
. TRBJ2-5 14 TRBV29-1 many CSVVAGGVGETQYF TGCAGCGTTGTCGCTGGAGGGGTGGGGGAGACCCAGTACTTC
TRBD1 TRBJ1-2 14 TRBV6-1 few CASSQGGAGYGYTF TGTGCCAGCAGCCAAGGGGGCGCGGGCTATGGCTACACCTTC
. TRBJ1-1 13 TRBV9 . CASSVVTDEDAFF TGTGCCAGCAGCGTAGTGACAGACGAAGATGCTTTCTTT
. TRBJ2-6 15 TRBV30 many CAWSRFVSGANVLTF TGTGCCTGGAGTCGGTTTGTTTCTGGGGCCAACGTCCTGACTTTC
. TRBJ2-2 20 TRBV3-1 . CASSPAWSSPFETNTGELFF TGTGCCAGCAGCCCCGCTTGGAGTAGTCCCTTCGAAACGAACACCGGGGAGCTGTTTTTT
TRBD1 TRBJ1-5 16 TRBV7-2 few CASSRGRGQRNQPQHF TGTGCCAGCAGTCGAGGTCGGGGACAGCGTAATCAGCCCCAGCATTTT
. TRBJ2-7 13 TRBV3-1 . CASSHLASYEQYF TGTGCCAGCAGCCATTTAGCGTCCTACGAGCAGTACTTC
. TRBJ2-5 13 TRBV6-1 few CASGLESLGTQYF TGTGCCAGCGGTCTAGAATCGTTAGGGACCCAGTACTTC
TRBD2 TRBJ2-2 13 TRBV29-1 many CSVAREVNGELFF TGCAGCGTTGCGCGGGAGGTGAACGGGGAGCTGTTTTTT
. TRBJ2-1 15 TRBV10-3 . CAIRGQRDIWMLWFF TGTGCCATCAGGGGACAAAGGGACATATGGATGTTGTGGTTCTTC
. TRBJ1-4 16 TRBV5-5 . CASSLTEQRPGEKLFF TGTGCCAGCAGCTTGACCGAACAAAGGCCGGGGGAAAAACTGTTTTTT
TRBD1 TRBJ1-3 13 TRBV5-4 . CASTDRAGNTIYF TGTGCCAGCACCGACAGGGCCGGAAACACCATATATTTT
. TRBJ2-7 16 TRBV5-8 . CASSNDGPLSSYEQYF TGTGCCAGCAGCAATGACGGGCCTTTAAGCTCCTACGAGCAGTACTTC
. TRBJ1-2 15 TRBV6-1 . CASSPNRPSRVGYTF TGTGCCAGCAGTCCAAACCGACCGAGTCGAGTCGGCTACACCTTC
. TRBJ2-7 14 TRBV5-1 . CASSLEFQSYEQYF TGCGCCAGCAGCTTGGAGTTCCAGTCCTACGAGCAGTACTTC
. TRBJ1-4 17 TRBV5-8 . CASSPRQSTPTNEKLFF TGTGCCAGCAGCCCCCGACAGTCCACCCCAACTAATGAAAAACTGTTTTTT
TRBD1 TRBJ1-1 15 TRBV6-1 . CASTRQGAMNTEAFF TGTGCCAGCACCAGACAGGGGGCGATGAACACTGAAGCTTTCTTT
TRBD1 TRBJ2-7 14 TRBV10-3 few CATVAGTGSYEQYF TGTGCCACCGTAGCCGGGACAGGATCCTACGAGCAGTACTTC
. TRBJ1-5 14 TRBV12-3/TRBV12-4 many CASRLGGQGQPQHF TGTGCCAGCAGATTAGGGGGGCAAGGTCAGCCCCAGCATTTT
TRBD1 TRBJ1-2 16 TRBV28 many CASRPGGQGGRDGYTF TGTGCCAGCAGGCCGGGCGGACAGGGAGGAAGGGATGGCTACACCTTC
. TRBJ1-1 14 TRBV6-1 many CAIYFKGGGTEAFF TGTGCCATCTATTTCAAGGGAGGTGGCACTGAAGCTTTCTTT
. TRBJ2-4 14 TRBV3-1 many CASSQESQGNIQYF TGTGCCAGCAGCCAAGAATCGCAGGGGAACATTCAGTACTTC
. TRBJ2-7 14 TRBV7-9 few CASSLAVGGYEQYF TGTGCCAGCAGCTTAGCGGTCGGTGGGTACGAGCAGTACTTC
TRBD2 TRBJ2-7 14 TRBV15 many CATSRGGRAYEQYF TGTGCCACCAGCAGAGGCGGGAGGGCCTACGAGCAGTACTTC
TRBD1 TRBJ1-1 15 TRBV19 . CASSVGTGVDTEAFF TGTGCCAGTAGCGTCGGGACAGGGGTGGACACTGAAGCTTTCTTT
. TRBJ1-5 13 TRBV6-1 many CAIGRRNNQPQHF TGTGCCATTGGGAGGCGGAACAATCAGCCCCAGCATTTT
. TRBJ2-2 13 TRBV30 many CAWSVLETGELFF TGTGCCTGGAGTGTTCTTGAAACCGGGGAGCTGTTTTTT
TRBD2 TRBJ2-3 16 TRBV6-2/TRBV6-3 few CASSYRGGSSTDTQYF TGTGCCAGCAGTTACCGAGGCGGGAGTTCGACAGATACGCAGTATTTT
. TRBJ1-1 14 TRBV5-1 few CASSGTDMNTEAFF TGCGCCAGCAGCGGGACCGATATGAACACTGAAGCTTTCTTT
TRBD2 TRBJ2-7 13 TRBV20-1 many CSVTGRADYEQYF TGCAGTGTTACCGGGAGGGCCGACTACGAGCAGTACTTC
. TRBJ2-6 18 TRBV5-1 few CASSLAQVSSSGANVLTF TGCGCCAGCAGCTTGGCGCAGGTTAGTTCGTCTGGGGCCAACGTCCTGACTTTC
. TRBJ2-2 11 TRBV28 many CASKVGGELFF TGTGCCAGCAAGGTTGGCGGGGAGCTGTTTTTT